This TCR beta chain was profiled in a study of blood T cell repertoires in COVID-19 (dated by TCRdb to between 2020 and 2021). Broadly, across the study: Samples covering the acute and convalescent phases of COVID-19 were provided by collaborators in the United States, Italy and Spain. The prospective study material was composed of cDNA or gDNA derived from T cells, B-cell-depleted T cells, or PBMCs. The dataset comprised deeply sampled blood TCRbeta repertoires from subjects exposed to, actively infected with, or recovered from COVID-19. A freely available public database, intended as a resource for researchers studying the immune response to SARS-CoV-2, is where the repertoires were released. The samples were drawn from the first 160 participants of the ongoing ImmuneRACE study and from about 1,200 subjects provided by 6 global collaborators. Nearly every sample came with metadata listing a de-identified subject ID, COVID-19 status, age in years and sex. Where HLA class I and class II types were available, the types were taken from metadata supplied by the sample provider, not from assay-based typing. Overall study results and their limits: How much clinical and demographic metadata was included differed by source and by participant, and the metadata was provided uncurated.

Enrolling through a virtual design, the prospective study's participants ranged in age from roughly 18 to 90 years and lived across 24 United States geographic areas. In the prospective study, participants were assigned to cohorts based on the clinical history participants reported in a screening survey and a study questionnaire. ImmuneRACE Cohort 3 recovered participants were defined by two consecutive negative NP/OP PCR tests, healthcare professional clearance, or symptom resolution. Each participant in the prospective study had whole blood, serum and a nasopharyngeal or oropharyngeal swab collected by mobile phlebotomists. Additional blood draws and questionnaires over a 2-month period could optionally be provided by prospective study participants. Before DNA extraction, blood samples from the prospective study were shipped at room temperature or frozen. TCRbeta CDR3 regions were amplified from genomic DNA using the immunoSEQ Assay, a bias-controlled multiplex PCR. From the authors' description of their analysis: The number of nucleated cells in each sample was estimated by amplification of reference gene primers within the assay. Sequence reads were collapsed and filtered to measure the absolute abundance of every unique TCRbeta CDR3 rearrangement. Productive Simpson clonality was computed per sample as the square root of Simpson's diversity index over productive rearrangements. The immuneACCESS repertoire file appears here via TCRdb, limited to in-frame rearrangements. These files lack a portion of the clones; in checked studies, under half of the deficit traces to unresolved V genes, and the cause of the others is not known. D and trimming were read from the DNA, whereas the V and J calls and clone size are those reported in that table. Within this sample are 300,000 or so clones, with about 90% of them counted one time only. The ten largest clones take up approximately 0.93% of the sample.

About this clone: No antigen is known for it. Qualities for individual bases were not recorded, and no much larger clone is one base off.

The germline V gene (reference sequence) provides CDR1 LNHDA and CDR2 SQIVND. The CDR3 numbers 14 residues from cysteine through phenylalanine. Kept here is only the CDR3 DNA, which spans 42 bases and is read in frame from base 1. V has 8 bases trimmed and J has 6 bases trimmed; junction bases matching no gene number 8. The sequence joins TRBV19 to TRBJ2-2, with TRBD1 identical over 8 junction bases. The source material was PBMCs or T cells enriched from blood (not recorded which). This sequence originates from a woman under 40 who had recovered from COVID-19. This receptor has the CDR3 CASLPDRGSGELFF. The nucleotide sequence is TGTGCCAGTTTACCCGACAGGGGATCCGGGGAGCTGTTTTTT.